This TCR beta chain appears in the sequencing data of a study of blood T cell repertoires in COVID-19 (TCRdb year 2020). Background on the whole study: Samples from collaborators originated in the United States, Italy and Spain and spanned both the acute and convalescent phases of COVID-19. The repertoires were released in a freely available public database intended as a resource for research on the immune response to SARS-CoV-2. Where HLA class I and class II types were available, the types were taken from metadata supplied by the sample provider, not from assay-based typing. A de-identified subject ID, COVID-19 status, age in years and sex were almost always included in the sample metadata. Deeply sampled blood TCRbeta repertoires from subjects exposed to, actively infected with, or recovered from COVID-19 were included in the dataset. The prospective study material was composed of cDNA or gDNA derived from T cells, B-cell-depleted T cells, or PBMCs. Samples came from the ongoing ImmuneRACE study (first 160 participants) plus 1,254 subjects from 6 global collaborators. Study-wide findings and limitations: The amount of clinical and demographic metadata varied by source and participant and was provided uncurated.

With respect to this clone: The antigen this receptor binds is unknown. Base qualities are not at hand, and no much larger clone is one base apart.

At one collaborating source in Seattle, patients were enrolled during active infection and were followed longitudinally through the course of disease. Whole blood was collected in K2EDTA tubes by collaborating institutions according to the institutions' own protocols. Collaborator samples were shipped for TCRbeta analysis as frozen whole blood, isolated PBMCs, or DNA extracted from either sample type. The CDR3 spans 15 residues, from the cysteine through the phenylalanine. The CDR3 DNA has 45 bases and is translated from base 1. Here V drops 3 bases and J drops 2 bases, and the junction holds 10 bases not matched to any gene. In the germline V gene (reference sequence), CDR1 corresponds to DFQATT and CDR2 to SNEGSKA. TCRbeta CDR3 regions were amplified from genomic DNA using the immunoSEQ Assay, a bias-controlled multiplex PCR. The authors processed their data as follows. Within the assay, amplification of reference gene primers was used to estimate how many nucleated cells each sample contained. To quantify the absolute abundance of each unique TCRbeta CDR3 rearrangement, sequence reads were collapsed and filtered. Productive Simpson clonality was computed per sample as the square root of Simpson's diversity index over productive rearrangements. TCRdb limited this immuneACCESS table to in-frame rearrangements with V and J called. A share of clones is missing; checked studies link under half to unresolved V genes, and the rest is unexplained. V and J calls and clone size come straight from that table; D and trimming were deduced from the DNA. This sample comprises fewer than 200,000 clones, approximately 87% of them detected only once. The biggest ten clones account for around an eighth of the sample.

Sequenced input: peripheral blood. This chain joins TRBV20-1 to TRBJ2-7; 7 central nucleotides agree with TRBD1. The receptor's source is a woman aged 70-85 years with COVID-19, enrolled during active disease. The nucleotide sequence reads TGCAGTGCTAGTACCGGGACAGATTATGCCTACGAGCAGTACTTC. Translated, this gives CSASTGTDYAYEQYF.